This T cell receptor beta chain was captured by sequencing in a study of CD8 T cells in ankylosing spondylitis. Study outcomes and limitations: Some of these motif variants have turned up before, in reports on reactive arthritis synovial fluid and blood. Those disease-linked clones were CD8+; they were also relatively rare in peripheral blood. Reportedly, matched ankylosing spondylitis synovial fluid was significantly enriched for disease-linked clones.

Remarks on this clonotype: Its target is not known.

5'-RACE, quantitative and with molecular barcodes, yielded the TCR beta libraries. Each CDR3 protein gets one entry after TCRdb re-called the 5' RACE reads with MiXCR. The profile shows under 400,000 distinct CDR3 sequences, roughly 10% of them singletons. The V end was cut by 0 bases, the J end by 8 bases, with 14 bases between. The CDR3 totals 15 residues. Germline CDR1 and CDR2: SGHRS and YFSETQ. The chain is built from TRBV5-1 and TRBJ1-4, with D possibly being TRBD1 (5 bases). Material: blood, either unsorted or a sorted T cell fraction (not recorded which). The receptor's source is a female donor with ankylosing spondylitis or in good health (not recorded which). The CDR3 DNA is TGCGCCAGCAGCTTGGCCGGGGGAGGCGGGGAAAAACTGTTTTTT. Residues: CASSLAGGGGEKLFF. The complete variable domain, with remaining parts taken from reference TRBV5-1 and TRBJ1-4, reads KAGVTQTPRYLIKTRGQQVTLSCSPISGHRSVSWYQQTPGQGLQFLFEYFSETQRNKGNFPGRFSGRQFSNSRSEMNVSTLELGDSALYLCASSLAGGGGEKLFFGSGTQLSVL.